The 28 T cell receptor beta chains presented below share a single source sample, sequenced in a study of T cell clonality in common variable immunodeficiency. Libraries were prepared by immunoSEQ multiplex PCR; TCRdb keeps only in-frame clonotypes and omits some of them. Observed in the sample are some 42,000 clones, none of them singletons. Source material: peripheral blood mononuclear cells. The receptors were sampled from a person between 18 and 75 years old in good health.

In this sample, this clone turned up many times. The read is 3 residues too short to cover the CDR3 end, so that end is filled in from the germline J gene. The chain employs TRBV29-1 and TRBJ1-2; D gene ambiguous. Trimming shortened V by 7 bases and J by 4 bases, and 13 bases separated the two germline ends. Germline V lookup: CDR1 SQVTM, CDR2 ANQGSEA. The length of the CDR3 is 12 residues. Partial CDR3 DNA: TGCAGCGACTACGGCGCGACCTATGGC. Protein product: CSDYGATYG. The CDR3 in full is CSDYGATYGYTF.

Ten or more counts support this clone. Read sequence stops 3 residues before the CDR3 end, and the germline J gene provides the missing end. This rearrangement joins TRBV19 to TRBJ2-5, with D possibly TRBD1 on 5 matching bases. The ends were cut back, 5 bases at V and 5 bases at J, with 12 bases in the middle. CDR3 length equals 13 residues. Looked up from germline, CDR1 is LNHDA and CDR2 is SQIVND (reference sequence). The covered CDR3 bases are TGTGCCAGTAGTTCAGGGAAAAGGGAGACC. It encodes CASSSGKRET. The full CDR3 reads CASSSGKRETQYF.

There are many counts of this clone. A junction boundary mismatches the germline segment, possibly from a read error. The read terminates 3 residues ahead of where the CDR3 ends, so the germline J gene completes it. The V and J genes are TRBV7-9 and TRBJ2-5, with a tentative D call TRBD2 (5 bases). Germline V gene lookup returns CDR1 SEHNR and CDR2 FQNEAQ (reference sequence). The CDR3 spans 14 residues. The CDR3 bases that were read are TGTGTCAGCAGCTTAGTAGCGATACAAGAGACC. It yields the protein CVSSLVAIQET. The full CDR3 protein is CVSSLVAIQETQYF.

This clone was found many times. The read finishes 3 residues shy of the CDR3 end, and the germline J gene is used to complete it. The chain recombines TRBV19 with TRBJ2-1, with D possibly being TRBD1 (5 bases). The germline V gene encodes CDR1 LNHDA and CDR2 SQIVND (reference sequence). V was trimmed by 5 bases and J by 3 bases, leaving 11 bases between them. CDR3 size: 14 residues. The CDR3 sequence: CASSWQGGYNEQFF. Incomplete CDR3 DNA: TGTGCCAGTAGTTGGCAGGGTGGCTACAATGAG. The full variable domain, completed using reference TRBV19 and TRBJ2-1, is DGGITQSPKYLFRKEGQNVTLSCEQNLNHDAMYWYRQDPGQGLRLIYYSQIVNDFQKGDIAEGYSVSREKKESFPLTVTSAQKNPTAFYLCASSWQGGYNEQFFGPGTRLTVL.

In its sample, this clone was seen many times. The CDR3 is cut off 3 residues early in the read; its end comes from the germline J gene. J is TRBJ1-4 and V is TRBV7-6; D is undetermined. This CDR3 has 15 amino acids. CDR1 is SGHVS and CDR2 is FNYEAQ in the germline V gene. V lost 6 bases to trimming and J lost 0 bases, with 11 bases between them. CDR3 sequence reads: CASSRLRATNEKLFF. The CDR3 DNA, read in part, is TGTGCCAGCAGTAGACTGAGAGCAACTAATGAAAAA. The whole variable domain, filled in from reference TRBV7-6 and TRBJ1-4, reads GAGVSQSPRYKVTKRGQDVALRCDPISGHVSLYWYRQALGQGPEFLTYFNYEAQQDKSGLPNDRFSAERPEGSISTLTIQRTEQRDSAMYRCASSRLRATNEKLFFGSGTQLSVL.

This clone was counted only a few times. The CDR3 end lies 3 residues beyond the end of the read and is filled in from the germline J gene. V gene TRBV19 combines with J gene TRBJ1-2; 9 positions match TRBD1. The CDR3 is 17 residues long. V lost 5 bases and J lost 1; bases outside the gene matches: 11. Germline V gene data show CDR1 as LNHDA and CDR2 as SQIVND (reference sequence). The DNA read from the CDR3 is TGTGCCAGTAGTGTCTTACAGGGGGCTGCAAGTAACTATGGC. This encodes CASSVLQGAASNYG. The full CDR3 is CASSVLQGAASNYGYTF.

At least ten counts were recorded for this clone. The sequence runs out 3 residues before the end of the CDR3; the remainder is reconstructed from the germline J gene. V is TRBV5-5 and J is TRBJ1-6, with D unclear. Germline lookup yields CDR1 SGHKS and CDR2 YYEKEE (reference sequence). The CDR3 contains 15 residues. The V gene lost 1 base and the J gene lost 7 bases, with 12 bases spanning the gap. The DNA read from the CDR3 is TGTGCCAGCAGCTTGAGGCCAGAACGAAATTCACCC. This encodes CASSLRPERNSP. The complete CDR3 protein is CASSLRPERNSPLHF.

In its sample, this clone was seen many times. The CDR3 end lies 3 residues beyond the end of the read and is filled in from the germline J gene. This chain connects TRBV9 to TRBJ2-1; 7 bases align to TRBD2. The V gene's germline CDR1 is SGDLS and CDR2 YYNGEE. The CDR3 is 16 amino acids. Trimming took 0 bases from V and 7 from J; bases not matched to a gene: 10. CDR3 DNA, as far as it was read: TGTGCCAGCAGCGTAGAGGGCGGGAGAAGATCTAATGAG. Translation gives CASSVEGGRRSNE. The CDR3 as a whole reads CASSVEGGRRSNEQFF.

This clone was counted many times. This CDR3 reads CSADPGTDSNQPQHF. The CDR3 bases that were read are TGCAGTGCTGACCCCGGGACAGATAGCAATCAGCCC. The chain carries TRBV20-1 and TRBJ1-5, with 7 bases aligning to TRBD1. The CDR3 extends 3 residues past the end of the read, so its final part is completed from the germline J gene. Germline CDR1 and CDR2: DFQATT and SNEGSKA (reference sequence). The junction had 7 bases not matched to a gene; V was cut back by 5 bases and J by 0 bases. This CDR3 is 15 amino acids long.

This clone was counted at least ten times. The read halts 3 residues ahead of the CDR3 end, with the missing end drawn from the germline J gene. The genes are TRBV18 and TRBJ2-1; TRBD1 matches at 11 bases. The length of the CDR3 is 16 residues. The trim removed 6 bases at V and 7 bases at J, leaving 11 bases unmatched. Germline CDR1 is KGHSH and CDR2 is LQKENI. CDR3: CASSKAPGQGENEQFF. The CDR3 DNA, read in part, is TGTGCCAGCTCCAAGGCTCCGGGACAGGGGGAAAATGAG.

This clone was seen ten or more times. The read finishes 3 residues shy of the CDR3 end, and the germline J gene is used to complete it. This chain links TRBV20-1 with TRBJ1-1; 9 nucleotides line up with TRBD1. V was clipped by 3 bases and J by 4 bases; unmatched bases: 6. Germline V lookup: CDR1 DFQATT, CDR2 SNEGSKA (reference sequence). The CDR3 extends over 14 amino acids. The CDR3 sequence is CSASGRQGGTEAFF. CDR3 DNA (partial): TGCAGTGCTAGCGGCCGACAGGGGGGCACTGAA.

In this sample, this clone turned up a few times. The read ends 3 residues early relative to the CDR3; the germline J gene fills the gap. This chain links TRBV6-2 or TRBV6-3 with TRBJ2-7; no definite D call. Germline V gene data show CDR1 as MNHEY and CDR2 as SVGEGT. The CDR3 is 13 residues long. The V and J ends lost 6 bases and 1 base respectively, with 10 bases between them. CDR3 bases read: TGTGCCAGCAGATACGACTGGTCCTACGAG. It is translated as CASRYDWSYE. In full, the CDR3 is CASRYDWSYEQYF.

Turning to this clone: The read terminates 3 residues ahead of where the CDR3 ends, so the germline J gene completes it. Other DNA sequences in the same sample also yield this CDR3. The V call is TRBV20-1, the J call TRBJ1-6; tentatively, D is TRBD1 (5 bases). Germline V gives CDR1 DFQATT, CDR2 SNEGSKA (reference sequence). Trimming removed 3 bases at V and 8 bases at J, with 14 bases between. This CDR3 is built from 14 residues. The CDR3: CSARSVPRDSPLHF. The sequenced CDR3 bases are TGCAGTGCTAGGTCTGTGCCCAGGGATTCACCC.

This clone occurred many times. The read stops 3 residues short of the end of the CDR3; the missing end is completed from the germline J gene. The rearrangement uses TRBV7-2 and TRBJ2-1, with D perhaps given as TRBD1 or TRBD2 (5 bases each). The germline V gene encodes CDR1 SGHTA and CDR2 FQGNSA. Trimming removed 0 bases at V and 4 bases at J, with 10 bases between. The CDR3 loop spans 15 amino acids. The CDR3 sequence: CASSLARAGYNEQFF. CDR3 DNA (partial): TGTGCCAGCAGCTTAGCGAGGGCAGGGTACAATGAG.

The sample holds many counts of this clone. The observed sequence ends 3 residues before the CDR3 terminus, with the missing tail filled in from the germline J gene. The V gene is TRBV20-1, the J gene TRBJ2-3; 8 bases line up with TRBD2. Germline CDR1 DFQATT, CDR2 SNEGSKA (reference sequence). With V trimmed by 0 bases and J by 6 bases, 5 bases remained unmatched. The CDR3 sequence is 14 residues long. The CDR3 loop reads CSARDQAGVDTQYF. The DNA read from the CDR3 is TGCAGTGCTAGAGATCAAGCGGGAGTGGATACG.

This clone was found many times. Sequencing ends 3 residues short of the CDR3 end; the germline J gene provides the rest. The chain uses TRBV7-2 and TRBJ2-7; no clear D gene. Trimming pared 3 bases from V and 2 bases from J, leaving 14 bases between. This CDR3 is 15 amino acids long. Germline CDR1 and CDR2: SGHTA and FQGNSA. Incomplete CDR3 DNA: TGTGCCAGCAGCTTCTCCTTAACAGCACCCTACGAG. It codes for CASSFSLTAPYE. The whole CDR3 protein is CASSFSLTAPYEQYF. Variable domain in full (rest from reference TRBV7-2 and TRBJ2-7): GAGVSQSPSNKVTEKGKDVELRCDPISGHTALYWYRQSLGQGLEFLIYFQGNSAPDKSGLPSDRFSAERTGGSVSTLTIQRTQQEDSAVYLCASSFSLTAPYEQYFGPGTRLTVT.

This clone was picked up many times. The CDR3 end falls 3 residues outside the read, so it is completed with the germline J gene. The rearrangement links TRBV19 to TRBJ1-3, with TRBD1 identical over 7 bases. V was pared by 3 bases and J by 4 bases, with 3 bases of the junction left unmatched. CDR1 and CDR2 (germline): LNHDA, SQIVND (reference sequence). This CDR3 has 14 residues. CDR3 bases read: TGTGCCAGTAGTATCGGGACAGACGGAAACACC. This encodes CASSIGTDGNT. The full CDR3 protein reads CASSIGTDGNTIYF.

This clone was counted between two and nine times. Incomplete CDR3 DNA: TGTGCCAGCAGTGAAGAGGTGAACACTGAA. Encoded protein: CASSEEVNTE. The whole CDR3 protein is CASSEEVNTEAFF. The chain is built from TRBV6-1 and TRBJ1-1; the D is unclear. Sequencing ends 3 residues short of the CDR3 end; the germline J gene provides the rest. With 1 base removed from V and 0 bases from J, the gap between germline ends came to 3 bases. This CDR3 contains 13 residues. Germline V gene sequence: CDR1 MNHNS, CDR2 SASEGT.

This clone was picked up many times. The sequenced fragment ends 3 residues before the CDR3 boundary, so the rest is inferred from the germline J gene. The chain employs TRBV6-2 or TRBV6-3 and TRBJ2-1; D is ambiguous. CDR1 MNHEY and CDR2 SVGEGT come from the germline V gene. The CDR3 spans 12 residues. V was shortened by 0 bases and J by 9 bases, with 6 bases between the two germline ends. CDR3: CASSYSIGEQFF. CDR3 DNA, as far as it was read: TGTGCCAGCAGTTACTCGATCGGTGAG.

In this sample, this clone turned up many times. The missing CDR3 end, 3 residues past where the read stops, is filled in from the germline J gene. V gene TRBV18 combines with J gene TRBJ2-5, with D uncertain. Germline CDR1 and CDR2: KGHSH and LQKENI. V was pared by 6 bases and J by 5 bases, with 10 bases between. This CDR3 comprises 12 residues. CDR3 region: CASSQVEETQYF. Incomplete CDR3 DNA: TGTGCCAGCTCGCAGGTGGAGGAGACC. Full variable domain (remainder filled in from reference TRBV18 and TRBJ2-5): NAGVMQNPRHLVRRRGQEARLRCSPMKGHSHVYWYRQLPEEGLKFMVYLQKENIIDESGMPKERFSAEFPKEGPSILRIQQVVRGDSAAYFCASSQVEETQYFGPGTRLLVL.

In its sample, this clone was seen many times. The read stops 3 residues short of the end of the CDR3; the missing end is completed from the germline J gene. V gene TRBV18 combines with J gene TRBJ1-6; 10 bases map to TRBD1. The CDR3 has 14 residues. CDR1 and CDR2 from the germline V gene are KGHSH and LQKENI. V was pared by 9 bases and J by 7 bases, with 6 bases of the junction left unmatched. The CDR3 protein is CASSGTGVNSPLHF. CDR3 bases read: TGTGCCAGTTCCGGGACAGGGGTCAATTCACCC.

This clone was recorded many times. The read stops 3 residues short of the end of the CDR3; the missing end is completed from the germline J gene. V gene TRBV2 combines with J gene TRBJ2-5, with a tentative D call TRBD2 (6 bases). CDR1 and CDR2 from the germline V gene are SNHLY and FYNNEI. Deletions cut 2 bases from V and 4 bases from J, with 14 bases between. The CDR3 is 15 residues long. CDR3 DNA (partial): TGTGCCAGCAGTGAACCCCGGGGTAGCGGAGAGACC. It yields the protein CASSEPRGSGET. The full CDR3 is CASSEPRGSGETQYF.

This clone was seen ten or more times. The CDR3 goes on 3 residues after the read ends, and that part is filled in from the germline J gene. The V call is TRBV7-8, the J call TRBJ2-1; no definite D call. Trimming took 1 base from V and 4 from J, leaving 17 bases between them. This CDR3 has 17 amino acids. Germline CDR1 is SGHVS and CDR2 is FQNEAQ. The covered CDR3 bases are TGTGCCAGCAGCTTAGTAACTACCCAACCAATTTACAATGAG. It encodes CASSLVTTQPIYNE. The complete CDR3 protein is CASSLVTTQPIYNEQFF. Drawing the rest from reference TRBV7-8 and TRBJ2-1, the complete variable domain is GAGVSQSPRYKVAKRGQDVALRCDPISGHVSLFWYQQALGQGPEFLTYFQNEAQLDKSGLPSDRFFAERPEGSVSTLKIQRTQQEDSAVYLCASSLVTTQPIYNEQFFGPGTRLTVL.

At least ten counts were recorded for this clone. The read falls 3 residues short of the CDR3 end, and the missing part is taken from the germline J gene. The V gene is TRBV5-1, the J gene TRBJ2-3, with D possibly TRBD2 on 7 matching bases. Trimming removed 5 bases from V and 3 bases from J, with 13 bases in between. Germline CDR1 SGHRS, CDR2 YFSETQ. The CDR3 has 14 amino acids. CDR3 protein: CASSVGGRTDTQYF. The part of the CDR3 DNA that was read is TGCGCCAGCAGTGTGGGGGGGCGAACAGATACG.

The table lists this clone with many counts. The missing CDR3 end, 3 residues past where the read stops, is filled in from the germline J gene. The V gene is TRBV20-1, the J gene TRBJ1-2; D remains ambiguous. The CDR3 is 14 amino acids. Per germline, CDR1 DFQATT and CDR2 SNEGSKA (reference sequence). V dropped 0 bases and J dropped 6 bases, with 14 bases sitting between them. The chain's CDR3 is CSARDWATPNGYTF. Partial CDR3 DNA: TGCAGTGCTAGAGATTGGGCGACCCCGAATGGC.

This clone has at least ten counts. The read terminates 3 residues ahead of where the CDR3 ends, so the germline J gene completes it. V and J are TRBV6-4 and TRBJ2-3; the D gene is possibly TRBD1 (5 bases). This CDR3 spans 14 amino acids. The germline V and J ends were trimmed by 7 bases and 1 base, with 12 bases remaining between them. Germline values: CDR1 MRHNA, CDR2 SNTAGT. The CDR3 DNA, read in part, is TGTGCCAGCATCCAGGGCTACGGCACAGATACG. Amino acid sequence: CASIQGYGTDT. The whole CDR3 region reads CASIQGYGTDTQYF.

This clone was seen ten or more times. The sequenced CDR3 bases are TGTGCCAGCAGCTTAAACCCGCGATATGGC. The encoded protein is CASSLNPRYG. In full, the CDR3 reads CASSLNPRYGYTF. The genes are TRBV7-9 and TRBJ1-2; no clear D gene. Coverage ceases 3 residues before the CDR3 finishes, and the germline J gene fills in the end. The CDR3 contains 13 residues. The V end was cut by 2 bases, the J end by 5 bases, with 9 bases between. Per germline, CDR1 SEHNR and CDR2 FQNEAQ (reference sequence).

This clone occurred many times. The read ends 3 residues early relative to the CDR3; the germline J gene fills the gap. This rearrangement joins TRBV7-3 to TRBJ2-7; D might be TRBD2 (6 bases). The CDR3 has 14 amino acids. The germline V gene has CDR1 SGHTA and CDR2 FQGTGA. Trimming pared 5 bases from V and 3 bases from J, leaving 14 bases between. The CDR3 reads CASSTIADDYEQYF. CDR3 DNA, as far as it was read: TGTGCCAGCAGCACCATAGCGGATGACTACGAG.